The 21 T cell receptor beta chains reported below all come from one sample, sequenced in a study of T cells in tuberculosis. The protocol was immunoSEQ multiplex PCR, while the TCRdb copy is restricted to in-frame clones and leaves out a portion. Among 30,000 to 40,000 clones listed, approximately 90% were seen once. Specified time point: new active TB diagnosis, blood taken before or within 7 days of starting treatment. The sample was PBMCs, taken at tuberculosis diagnosis. These receptors all stem from an adult with tuberculosis.

The chain couples TRBV4-3 to TRBJ2-7; the D gene is possibly TRBD2 (7 bases). Germline loops: CDR1 LGHNA, CDR2 YSLEER. The CDR3 has 17 amino acids. V was trimmed by 1 base and J by 2 bases, leaving 18 bases between them. The CDR3 bases are TGCGCCAGCAGCCAAGGTGCAGGGCGGGGGCTAACCTACGAGCAGTACTTC. The encoded protein is CASSQGAGRGLTYEQYF.

This chain uses TRBV7-2 with TRBJ2-7, with 10 bases fitting TRBD2. The CDR3 contains 15 residues. Trimming cost V 1 base and J 3 bases; bases outside gene matches: 3. CDR1 and CDR2 from the germline V gene are SGHTA and FQGNSA. In DNA, the CDR3 is TGTGCCAGCAGCTTAGGGAGCGGGGGGGGCTACGAGCAGTACGTC. Translating it yields CASSLGSGGGYEQYV.

The chain is built from TRBV19 and TRBJ2-3; D is unclear. The germline CDR1 and CDR2 sequences are LNHDA and SQIVND (reference sequence). This CDR3 region has 13 residues. Trimming left V 0 bases short and J 8 bases short, with 9 bases between. The CDR3: CASSIDRSSTQYF. The CDR3 DNA is TGTGCCAGTAGTATAGATCGGAGCTCTACGCAGTATTTT.

The rearrangement joins TRBV7-2 to TRBJ2-1, with TRBD2 identical over 11 bases. The V gene's germline CDR1 is SGHTA and CDR2 FQGNSA. The CDR3 runs 16 residues. The junction had 10 bases not matched to a gene; V was cut back by 3 bases and J by 9 bases. The CDR3 sequence: CASSFFTSGGLGEQFF. The DNA for the CDR3 is TGTGCCAGCAGCTTTTTTACTAGCGGGGGATTAGGTGAGCAGTTCTTC.

This clone appeared a single time. The chain recombines TRBV28 with TRBJ2-2; D is perhaps TRBD2 (5 bases). Germline-derived CDR1 and CDR2 are MDHEN and SYDVKM. Between the trimmed V and J ends, which lost 3 bases and 4 bases, there was a span of 15 bases. CDR3 size: 16 residues. The CDR3 DNA is TGTGCCAGCAGTTTGAGTTTTAGCGAAATCACCGGGGAGCTGTTTTTT. It yields the protein CASSLSFSEITGELFF.

This clone was counted only a few times. The J gene is TRBJ2-7, the V gene TRBV7-2; 9 nucleotides agree with TRBD1. The CDR3 is made up of 15 amino acids. With V trimmed by 5 bases and J by 7 bases, 12 bases remained unmatched. The V gene's germline CDR1 is SGHTA and CDR2 FQGNSA. The chain's CDR3 is CASSLDGTGLREQYF. The CDR3 DNA reads as TGTGCCAGCAGCCTCGACGGGACAGGGTTGCGGGAGCAGTACTTC. The whole variable domain, filled in from reference TRBV7-2 and TRBJ2-7, reads GAGVSQSPSNKVTEKGKDVELRCDPISGHTALYWYRQSLGQGLEFLIYFQGNSAPDKSGLPSDRFSAERTGGSVSTLTIQRTQQEDSAVYLCASSLDGTGLREQYFGPGTRLTVT.

This sequence joins TRBV27 and TRBJ1-2; a possible D gene is TRBD1 (5 bases). Trimming pared 5 bases from V and 4 bases from J, leaving 11 bases between. CDR3 length: 13 amino acids. Germline V gives CDR1 MNHEY, CDR2 SMNVEV (reference sequence). The CDR3 sequence: CASSHGGVYGYTF. The CDR3 nucleotides read TGTGCCAGCAGTCACGGGGGGGTCTATGGCTACACCTTC.

The chain combines TRBV5-8 with TRBJ1-1, with TRBD1 as a possible D gene (6 bases). The V gene's germline CDR1 is SGHTS and CDR2 YDEGEE. The V end lost 4 bases, the J end lost 8 bases, and 12 bases lay between the germline ends. CDR3 length equals 12 residues. CDR3 residues: CASSLTGDEAFF. Here the CDR3 DNA reads TGTGCCAGCAGCCTGACAGGAGACGAAGCTTTCTTT.

The V call is TRBV5-6, the J call TRBJ1-1; weak D call: TRBD1 (6 bases). V was pared by 0 bases and J by 6 bases, with 12 bases between. CDR3 size: 14 residues. CDR1 is SGHDT and CDR2 is YYEEEE in the germline V gene. CDR3 bases: TGTGCCAGCAGCTTGGGGGGGCAGGAGGCTGAAGCTTTCTTT. Translated, it gives CASSLGGQEAEAFF.

V and J are TRBV2 and TRBJ2-2; maybe TRBD1 (5 bases). The CDR3 extends over 11 amino acids. Germline V gene data show CDR1 as SNHLY and CDR2 as FYNNEI. V dropped 6 bases and J dropped 7 bases, with 6 bases sitting between them. The CDR3 here is CASSRVGELFF. In DNA, the CDR3 is TGTGCCAGCAGCAGGGTCGGGGAGCTGTTTTTT.

V usage is TRBV27 and J usage is TRBJ2-1; 8 nucleotides align to TRBD1. Losses at the gene ends were 2 bases for V and 1 base for J; bases not matched to a gene: 7. The CDR3 has 17 residues. Germline-derived CDR1 and CDR2 are MNHEY and SMNVEV (reference sequence). The CDR3, as DNA: TGTGCCAGCAGTTTAGGGTGGGGACAGGCATCCTACAATGAGCAGTTCTTC. It codes for CASSLGWGQASYNEQFF.

V is TRBV5-1 and J is TRBJ2-3, with D unresolved. CDR1 is SGHRS, CDR2 YFSETQ, per germline. The CDR3 spans 17 residues. V lost 2 bases and J 1 base, leaving 17 bases between the germline ends. CDR3: CASSFLGETYRTDTQYF. The CDR3 coding sequence is TGCGCCAGCAGCTTCCTTGGTGAGACTTATCGCACAGATACGCAGTATTTT.

This chain links TRBV29-1 with TRBJ1-1, with a possible D match to TRBD1 (5 bases). From germline, CDR1 is SQVTM and CDR2 ANQGSEA. V lost 6 bases, J lost 2 bases, and 19 bases lay in between. CDR3 length: 15 amino acids. Here the CDR3 reads CSVIPRWGGNTEAFF. CDR3 DNA sequence: TGCAGCGTCATCCCCCGCTGGGGGGGTAACACTGAAGCTTTCTTT. The full variable domain, completed using reference TRBV29-1 and TRBJ1-1, is SAVISQKPSRDICQRGTSLTIQCQVDSQVTMMFWYRQQPGQSLTLIATANQGSEATYESGFVIDKFPISRPNLTFSTLTVSNMSPEDSSIYLCSVIPRWGGNTEAFFGQGTRLTVV.

The rearrangement joins TRBV5-6 to TRBJ2-1; 9 bases are shared with TRBD2. Looked up from germline, CDR1 is SGHDT and CDR2 is YYEEEE. Trimming took 0 bases from V and 8 from J; bases not matched to a gene: 3. This CDR3 region has 14 residues. This chain's CDR3 is CASSLGLAGHEQFF. As DNA, the CDR3 is TGTGCCAGCAGCTTGGGGCTAGCGGGGCATGAGCAGTTCTTC.

This chain connects TRBV7-2 to TRBJ1-6, with TRBD1 as a possible D gene (6 bases). V dropped 5 bases and J dropped 1 base, with 15 bases sitting between them. CDR3 length: 17 residues. Germline V lookup: CDR1 SGHTA, CDR2 FQGNSA. The CDR3 here is CASSLRGVGSYNSPLHF. Here the CDR3 DNA reads TGTGCCAGCAGCCTCAGGGGTGTGGGGTCCTATAATTCACCCCTCCACTTT.

The J gene is TRBJ1-4, the V gene TRBV16; tentative D call: TRBD1 (5 bases). V was trimmed by 2 bases and J by 8 bases, leaving 12 bases between them. The germline gives CDR1 KGHSY, CDR2 FQNENV. The CDR3 length is 14 residues. CDR3 amino acids: CASSQQGPVEKLFF. As DNA, the CDR3 is TGTGCCAGCAGCCAACAGGGTCCGGTCGAAAAACTGTTTTTT.

The rearrangement joins TRBV30 to TRBJ1-5; D might be TRBD1 (5 bases). The CDR3 is 15 residues long. In germline, CDR1 is GTSNPN, CDR2 SVGIG (reference sequence). The V gene lost 8 bases and the J gene lost 1 base, with 18 bases spanning the gap. Here the CDR3 DNA reads TGTGCCCCGAAAATTCGACAGAAAAGCAATCAGCCCCAGCATTTT. Its translation: CAPKIRQKSNQPQHF. The full variable domain, in which reference TRBV30 and TRBJ1-5 provide the parts outside the CDR3, is SQTIHQWPATLVQPVGSPLSLECTVEGTSNPNLYWYRQAAGRGLQLLFYSVGIGQISSEVPQNLSASRPQDRQFILSSKKLLLSDSGFYLCAPKIRQKSNQPQHFGDGTRLSIL.

This chain connects TRBV19 to TRBJ1-5, with D unclear. Trimming stripped 0 bases from V and 1 base from J, with 7 bases between. The CDR3 is 15 amino acids. CDR1 and CDR2 from the germline V gene are LNHDA and SQIVND (reference sequence). The CDR3 nucleotides are TGTGCCAGTAGTATAGATGCGCCCAGCAATCAGCCCCAGCATTTT. Translation: CASSIDAPSNQPQHF.

The V gene is TRBV6-5, the J gene TRBJ1-2; possibly TRBD1 for D (5 bases). CDR3 length: 13 residues. Trimming removed 2 bases from V and 9 bases from J, with 13 bases in between. The germline gives CDR1 MNHEY, CDR2 SVGAGI. Here the CDR3 reads CASSYLRVVSYTF. The CDR3 coding sequence is TGTGCCAGCAGTTACCTCAGGGTTGTTAGCTACACCTTC.

J is TRBJ1-2 and V is TRBV28; 10 bases fit TRBD1. The CDR3 runs to 16 residues. The V and J ends lost 8 bases and 4 bases, in that order; junction bases with no gene match: 13. Germline V gives CDR1 MDHEN, CDR2 SYDVKM. The CDR3 nucleotides read TGTGCCAGCGCCCTCCCCCCGGGACAGGGGACCTATGGCTACACCTTC. Protein: CASALPPGQGTYGYTF.

This chain uses TRBV18 with TRBJ2-3; TRBD1 matches at 10 bases. This CDR3 spans 17 amino acids. The germline gives CDR1 KGHSH, CDR2 LQKENI. Trimming took 2 bases from V and 6 from J; bases not matched to a gene: 11. CDR3 sequence (DNA): TGTGCCAGCTCACCAGAGGGACAGGGGTCACGTAGGGATACGCAGTATTTT. Protein sequence: CASSPEGQGSRRDTQYF.